This T cell receptor beta chain derives from a study of cytomegalovirus exposure and HLA in healthy donors. V lost 6 bases, J lost 2 bases, and 9 bases lay in between. The germline gives CDR1 MRHNA, CDR2 SNTAGT. The CDR3 sequence is 13 residues long. The study, taken as a whole, reports: The authors enumerated 150 to 200 TCR beta chains as linked to cytomegalovirus. Among TCR beta chains of equal frequency, HLA-associated ones were more clonally expanded in a later analysis.

In regard to this clone: Its antigen is unknown.

13 Jbeta primers and 60 Vbeta primers were used for the PCR. This table comes from immunoSEQ multiplex PCR, and its TCRdb copy is limited to in-frame clones, with some not included. The data show 150,000 or so clones, with over 75% seen just once and about an eighth held by the top ten. Sequencing input: PBMCs. This TCR came from a man aged 45 to 65 in good health and CMV-seropositive. The chain couples TRBV6-4 to TRBJ2-3, with D maybe TRBD2 (7 bases). CDR3: CASSGGPTDTQYF. In DNA form, the CDR3 reads TGTGCCAGCAGCGGGGGGCCCACAGATACGCAGTATTTT.